This TCR beta chain was captured in a study of shared clonotypes between healthy human individuals. CD45RO-negative, CCR7-selected cells formed the naive CD8 fraction, which excluded terminally differentiated effector memory CD45RA+ cells. V was shortened by 4 bases and J by 5 bases, with 16 bases between the two germline ends. The CDR3 loop spans 14 amino acids. Germline assignment: CDR1 SGHDT and CDR2 YYEEEE. Using immunoSEQ multiplex PCR, the repertoire was profiled, and TCRdb retains in-frame clones only, with some absent. The sample has about 700,000 clones, about 91% seen once. V and J are TRBV5-6 and TRBJ2-7; D call uncertain. This receptor was obtained from a man in his thirties or forties in good health. Sequenced material: naive CD8+ T cells sorted from blood. This CDR3 reads CASSLGQYIDEQYF. DNA for the CDR3: TGTGCCAGCAGCCTAGGGCAGTACATCGACGAGCAGTACTTC.